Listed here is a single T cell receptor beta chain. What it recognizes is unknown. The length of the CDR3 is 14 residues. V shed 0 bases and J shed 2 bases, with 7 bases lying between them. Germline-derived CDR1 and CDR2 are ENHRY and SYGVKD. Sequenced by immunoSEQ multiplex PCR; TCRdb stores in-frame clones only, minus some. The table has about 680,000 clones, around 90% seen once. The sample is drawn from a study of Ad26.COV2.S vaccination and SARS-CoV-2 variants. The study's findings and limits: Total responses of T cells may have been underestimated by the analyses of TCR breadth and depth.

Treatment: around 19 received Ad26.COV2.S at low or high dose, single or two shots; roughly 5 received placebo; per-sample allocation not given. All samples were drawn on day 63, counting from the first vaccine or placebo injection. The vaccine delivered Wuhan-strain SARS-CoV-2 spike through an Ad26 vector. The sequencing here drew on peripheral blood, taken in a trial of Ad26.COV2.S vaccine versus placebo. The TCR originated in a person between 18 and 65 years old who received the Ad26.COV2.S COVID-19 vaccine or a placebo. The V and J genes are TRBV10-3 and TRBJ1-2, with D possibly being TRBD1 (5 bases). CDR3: CAISESPGNYGYTF. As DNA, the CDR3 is TGTGCCATCAGTGAGTCGCCAGGGAACTATGGCTACACCTTC.